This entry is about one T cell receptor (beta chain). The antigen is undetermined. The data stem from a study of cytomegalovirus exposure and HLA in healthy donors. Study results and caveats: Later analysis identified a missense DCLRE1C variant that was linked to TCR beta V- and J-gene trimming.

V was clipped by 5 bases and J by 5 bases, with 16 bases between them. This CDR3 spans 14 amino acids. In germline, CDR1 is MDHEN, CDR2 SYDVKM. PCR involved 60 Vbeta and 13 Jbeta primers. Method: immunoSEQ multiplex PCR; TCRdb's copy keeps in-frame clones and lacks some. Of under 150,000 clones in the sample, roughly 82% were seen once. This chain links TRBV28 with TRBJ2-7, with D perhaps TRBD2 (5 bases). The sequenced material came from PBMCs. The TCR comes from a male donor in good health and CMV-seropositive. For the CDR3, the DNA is TGTGCCAGCAGTCCCCTGGCCCGGGATAACGAGCAGTACTTC. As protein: CASSPLARDNEQYF.